The present T cell receptor beta chain was sequenced within a study of cytomegalovirus exposure and HLA in healthy donors. General observations from the study: A later analysis appeared to link common viral pathogens to several of the most significant clusters.

The PCR employed 60 Vbeta primers together with 13 Jbeta primers. Assay used: immunoSEQ multiplex PCR; TCRdb lists only in-frame clones, some missing. This table has fewer than 250,000 clones, approximately 79% appearing once. Unmatched junction bases numbered 2, after V lost 2 bases and J lost 4 bases. This CDR3 is 15 amino acids long. Germline CDR1 reads MNHNS; CDR2 reads SASEGT. This clone was detected only a few times. The antigen remains undetermined. The sequence was collected from a woman under 30 in good health and CMV-seronegative. The chain is built from TRBV6-1 and TRBJ2-1, with 10 bases that match TRBD2. Sequencing was carried out using PBMCs. The CDR3 spells CASSERLAGYNEQFF. CDR3 sequence (DNA): TGTGCCAGCAGTGAAAGACTAGCGGGTTACAATGAGCAGTTCTTC.